This TCR beta chain was found in a study of T cell responses to AZD1222 COVID-19 vaccine. Broader study findings: Vaccine-associated CD4 TCRs ranged over spike, dominating at 160-218 and 743-854. Repertoire samples came only from after the peak T cell response. Donors, mostly white British, included more females; clonal diversity was possibly underestimated.

Concerning this clone: Its target is not known.

The V end lost 7 bases, the J end lost 7 bases, and 17 bases lay between the germline ends. The CDR3 covers 13 residues. Germline CDR1 is SGHAT and CDR2 is FQNNGV. The repertoire was sequenced with immunoSEQ multiplex PCR; TCRdb's copy has only in-frame clones and lacks some. The table has about 140,000 clones, around 89% seen once. Second doses were pooled across both intervals (about 4 or about 12 weeks). The source of this sequence is an adult who received the AZD1222 COVID-19 vaccine. The starting material was peripheral blood, obtained 28 days after the second AZD1222 dose. The chain recombines TRBV11-2 with TRBJ2-7, with D perhaps matching TRBD1 or TRBD2 (5 bases each). The CDR3 region has the DNA TGTGCCAGCAACACGGGGACGGGGCGGGAGCAGTACTTC. It is translated as CASNTGTGREQYF.